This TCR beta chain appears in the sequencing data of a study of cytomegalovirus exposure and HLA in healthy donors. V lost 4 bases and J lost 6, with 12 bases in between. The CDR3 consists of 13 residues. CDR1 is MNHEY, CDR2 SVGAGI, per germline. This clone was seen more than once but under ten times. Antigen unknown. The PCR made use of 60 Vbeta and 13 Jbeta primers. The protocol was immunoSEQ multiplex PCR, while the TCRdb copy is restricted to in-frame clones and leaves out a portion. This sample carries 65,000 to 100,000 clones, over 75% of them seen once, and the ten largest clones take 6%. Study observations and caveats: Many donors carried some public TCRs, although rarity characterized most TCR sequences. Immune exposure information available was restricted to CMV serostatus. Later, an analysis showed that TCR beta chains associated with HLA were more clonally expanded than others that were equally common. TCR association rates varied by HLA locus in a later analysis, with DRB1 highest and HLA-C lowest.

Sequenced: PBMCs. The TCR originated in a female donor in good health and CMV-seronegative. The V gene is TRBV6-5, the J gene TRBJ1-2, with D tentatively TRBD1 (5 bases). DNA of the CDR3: TGTGCCAGCAGTTCTATTAGGGGTGATGGCTACACCTTC. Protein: CASSSIRGDGYTF.